This T cell receptor beta chain originates from a study of technical replicates of blood from a handful of donors. Trimming stripped 0 bases from V and 2 bases from J, with 7 bases between. The CDR3 consists of 14 residues. Germline CDR1 is SGHDT and CDR2 is YYEEEE. Only in-frame clones appear in the TCRdb table, and some are missing; sequencing was by immunoSEQ multiplex PCR. The table has approximately 79,000 clones, around 97% seen once. This TCR was sampled from a human donor in good health. Sequenced: T cells isolated from PBMCs. The genes are TRBV5-6 and TRBJ2-3; D uncertain. The CDR3 DNA reads as TGTGCCAGCAGCTTGGCTGTAAACACAGATACGCAGTATTTT. Translation gives CASSLAVNTDTQYF.